This TCR beta chain derives from a study of blood T cell repertoires in COVID-19. Study details: Researchers got acute and convalescent COVID-19 samples from the United States, Italy and Spain.

Germline CDR1 is SGHNT and CDR2 is YENEEA. The CDR3 loop spans 14 amino acids. Trimming took off 5 bases at V and 4 bases at J, with 11 bases between the two ends. Participants were aged about 18 to 100 years, lived in roughly 25 US areas, and enrolled virtually. Assignment of participants to cohorts was predicated upon participant-reported clinical history. Clones were sequenced by immunoSEQ multiplex PCR, and TCRdb holds only the in-frame ones, with some missing. Among approximately 390,000 clones listed, roughly 90% were seen once. The receptor comes from a woman in her thirties or forties with acute COVID-19. The chain employs TRBV11-3 and TRBJ2-2; D might be TRBD1 (6 bases). Material: PBMCs or T cells enriched from blood (not recorded which). CDR3 in amino acids: CASSPNRATGELFF. CDR3 nucleotides: TGTGCCAGCAGCCCGAACAGGGCCACCGGGGAGCTGTTTTTT.